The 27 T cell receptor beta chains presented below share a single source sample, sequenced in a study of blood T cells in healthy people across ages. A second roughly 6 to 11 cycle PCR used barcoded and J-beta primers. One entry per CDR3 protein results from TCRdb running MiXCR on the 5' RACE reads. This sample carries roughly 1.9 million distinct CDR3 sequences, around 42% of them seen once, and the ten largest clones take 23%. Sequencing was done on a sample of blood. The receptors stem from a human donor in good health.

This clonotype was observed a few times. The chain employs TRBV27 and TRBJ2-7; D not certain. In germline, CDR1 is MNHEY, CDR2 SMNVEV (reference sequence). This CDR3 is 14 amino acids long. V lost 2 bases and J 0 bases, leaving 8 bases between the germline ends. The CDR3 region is CASSLTQYSYEQYF. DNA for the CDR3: TGTGCCAGCAGTTTAACCCAATACTCCTACGAGCAGTACTTC.

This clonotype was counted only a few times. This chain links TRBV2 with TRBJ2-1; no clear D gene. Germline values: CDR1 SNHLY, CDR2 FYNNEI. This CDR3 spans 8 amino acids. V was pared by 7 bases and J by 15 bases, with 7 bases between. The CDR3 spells CASTLWFF. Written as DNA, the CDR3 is TGTGCCAGCACCCTGTGGTTCTTC.

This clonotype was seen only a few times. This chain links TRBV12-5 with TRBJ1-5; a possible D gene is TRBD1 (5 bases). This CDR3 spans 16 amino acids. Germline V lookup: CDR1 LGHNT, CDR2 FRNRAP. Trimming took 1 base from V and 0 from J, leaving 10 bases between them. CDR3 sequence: CASGLAVTASNQPQHF. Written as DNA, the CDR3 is TGTGCTAGTGGTTTGGCCGTGACAGCTAGCAATCAGCCCCAGCATTTT.

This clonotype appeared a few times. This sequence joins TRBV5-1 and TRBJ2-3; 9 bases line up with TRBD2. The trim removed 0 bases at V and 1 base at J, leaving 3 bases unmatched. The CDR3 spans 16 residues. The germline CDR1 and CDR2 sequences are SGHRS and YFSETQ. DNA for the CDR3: TGCGCCAGCAGCTTGGACGCGGGGGGGCGCACAGATACGCAGTATTTT. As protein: CASSLDAGGRTDTQYF.

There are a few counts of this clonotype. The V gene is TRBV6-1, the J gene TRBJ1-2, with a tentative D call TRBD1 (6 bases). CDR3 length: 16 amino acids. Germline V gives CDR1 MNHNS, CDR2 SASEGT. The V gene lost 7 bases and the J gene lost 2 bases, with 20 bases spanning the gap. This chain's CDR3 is CASIGPAAGANYGYTF. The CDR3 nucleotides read TGTGCCAGCATCGGACCGGCGGCGGGGGCCAACTATGGCTACACCTTC.

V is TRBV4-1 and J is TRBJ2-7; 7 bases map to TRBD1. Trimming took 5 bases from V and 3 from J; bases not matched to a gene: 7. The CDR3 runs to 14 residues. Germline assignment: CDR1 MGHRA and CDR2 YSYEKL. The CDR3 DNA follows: TGCGCCAGCAGCTTCACCGGGACAGACTACGAGCAGTACTTC. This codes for CASSFTGTDYEQYF.

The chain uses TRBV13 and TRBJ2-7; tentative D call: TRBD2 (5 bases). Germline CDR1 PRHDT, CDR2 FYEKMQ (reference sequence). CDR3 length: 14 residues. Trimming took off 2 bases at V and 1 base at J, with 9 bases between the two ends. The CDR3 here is CASSLYQRSYEQYF. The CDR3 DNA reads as TGTGCCAGCAGCTTATATCAGCGGTCCTACGAGCAGTACTTC.

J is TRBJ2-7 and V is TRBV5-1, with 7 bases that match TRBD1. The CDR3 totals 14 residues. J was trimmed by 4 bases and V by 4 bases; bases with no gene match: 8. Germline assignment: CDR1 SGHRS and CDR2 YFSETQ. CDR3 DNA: TGCGCCAGCAGCAGGGTCAGACAGGGTTACGAGCAGTACTTC. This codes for CASSRVRQGYEQYF. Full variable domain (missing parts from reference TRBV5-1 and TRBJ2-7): KAGVTQTPRYLIKTRGQQVTLSCSPISGHRSVSWYQQTPGQGLQFLFEYFSETQRNKGNFPGRFSGRQFSNSRSEMNVSTLELGDSALYLCASSRVRQGYEQYFGPGTRLTVT.

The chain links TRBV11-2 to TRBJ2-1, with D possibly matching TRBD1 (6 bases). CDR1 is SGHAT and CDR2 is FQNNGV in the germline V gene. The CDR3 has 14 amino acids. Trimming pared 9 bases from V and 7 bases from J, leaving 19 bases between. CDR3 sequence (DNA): TGTGCCAGTCGCCCGTTACAGGGTACTAATGAGCAGTTCTTC. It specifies CASRPLQGTNEQFF.

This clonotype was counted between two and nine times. CDR3 bases: TGTGCCACCAGTGATTGGGGCAGGGACACCGGGGAGCTGTTTTTT. Encoded protein: CATSDWGRDTGELFF. This sequence joins TRBV24-1 and TRBJ2-2; a weak D match, TRBD1 (5 bases). With 2 bases removed from V and 3 bases from J, the gap between germline ends came to 9 bases. This CDR3 has 15 amino acids. The germline CDR1 and CDR2 sequences are KGHDR and SFDVKD.

The CDR3 DNA sequence: TGTGCCAGCAGGAGAACTGGACCGGGCGAGCAGTACTTC. Translated, it gives CASRRTGPGEQYF. V usage is TRBV6-2 or TRBV6-3 and J usage is TRBJ2-5; D not certain. TRBJ2-7 explains the end of the DNA better; the J call may be wrong. The germline V gene encodes CDR1 MNHEY and CDR2 SVGEGT. The CDR3 covers 13 residues.

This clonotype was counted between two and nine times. CDR3 DNA sequence: TGTGCCAGCAGAACGACAGAAGCCTATGGCTACACCTTC. Its protein is CASRTTEAYGYTF. The genes are TRBV6-5 and TRBJ1-2; D perhaps matches TRBD1 (5 bases). V was pared by 6 bases and J by 4 bases, with 12 bases between. The CDR3 contains 13 residues. CDR1 MNHEY and CDR2 SVGAGI come from the germline V gene.

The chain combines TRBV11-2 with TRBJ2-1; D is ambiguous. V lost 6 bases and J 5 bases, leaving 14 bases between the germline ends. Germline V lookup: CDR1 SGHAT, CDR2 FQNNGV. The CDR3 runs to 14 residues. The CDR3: CASSWASRDNEQFF. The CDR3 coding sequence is TGTGCCAGCAGTTGGGCATCAAGGGACAATGAGCAGTTCTTC.

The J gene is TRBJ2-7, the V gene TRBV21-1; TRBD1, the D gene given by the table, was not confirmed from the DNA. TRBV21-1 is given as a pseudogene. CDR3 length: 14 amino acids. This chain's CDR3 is CASSKQQGAYEQYF. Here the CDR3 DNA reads TGTGCCAGCAGCAAACAACAGGGGGCCTACGAGCAGTACTTC.

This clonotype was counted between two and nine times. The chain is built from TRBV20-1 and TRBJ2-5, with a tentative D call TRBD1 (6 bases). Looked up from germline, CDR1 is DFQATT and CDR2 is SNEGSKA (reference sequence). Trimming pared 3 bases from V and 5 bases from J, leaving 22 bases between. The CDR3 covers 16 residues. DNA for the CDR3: TGCAGTGCTAGCGTGGAGGTAGCCCAGGGGTTGGAGACCCAGTACTTC. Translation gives CSASVEVAQGLETQYF.

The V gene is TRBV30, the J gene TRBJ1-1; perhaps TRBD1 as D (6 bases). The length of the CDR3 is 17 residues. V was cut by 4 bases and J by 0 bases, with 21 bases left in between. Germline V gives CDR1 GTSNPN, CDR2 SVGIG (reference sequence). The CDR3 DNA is TGTGCCTGGACTTGGCCCTATACAGGGATCATGAACACTGAAGCTTTCTTT. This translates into CAWTWPYTGIMNTEAFF.

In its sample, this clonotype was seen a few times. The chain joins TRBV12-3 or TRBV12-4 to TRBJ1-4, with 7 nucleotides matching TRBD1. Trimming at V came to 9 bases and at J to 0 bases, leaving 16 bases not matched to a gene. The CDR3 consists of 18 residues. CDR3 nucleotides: TGTGCCAGTGGGGGGGGGACAGAACCTGTCACAACTAATGAAAAACTGTTTTTT. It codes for CASGGGTEPVTTNEKLFF.

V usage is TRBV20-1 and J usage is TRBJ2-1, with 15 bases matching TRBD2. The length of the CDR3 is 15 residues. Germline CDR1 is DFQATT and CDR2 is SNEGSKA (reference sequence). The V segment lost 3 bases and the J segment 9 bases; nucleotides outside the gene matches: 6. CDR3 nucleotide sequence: TGCAGTGCTAGTAGGGGACTAGCGGGGGGCGGTGAGCAGTTCTTC. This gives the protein CSASRGLAGGGEQFF.

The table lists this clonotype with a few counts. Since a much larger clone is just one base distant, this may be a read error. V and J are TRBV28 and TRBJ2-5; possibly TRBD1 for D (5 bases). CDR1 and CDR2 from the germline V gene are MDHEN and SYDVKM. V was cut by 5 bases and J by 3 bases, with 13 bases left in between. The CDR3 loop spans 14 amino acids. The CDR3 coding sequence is TGTGCCAGCAGTCTCGGCAGACAGAAAGAGACCCAGTACTTC. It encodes CASSLGRQKETQYF.

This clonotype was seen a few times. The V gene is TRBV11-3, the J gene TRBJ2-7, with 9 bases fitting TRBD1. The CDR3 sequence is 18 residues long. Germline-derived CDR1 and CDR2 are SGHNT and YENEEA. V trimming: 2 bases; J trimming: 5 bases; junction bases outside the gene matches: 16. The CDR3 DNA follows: TGTGCCAGCAGCTTATCGCCCCCGGGGACAGGGCTATCCCACGAGCAGTACTTC. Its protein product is CASSLSPPGTGLSHEQYF.

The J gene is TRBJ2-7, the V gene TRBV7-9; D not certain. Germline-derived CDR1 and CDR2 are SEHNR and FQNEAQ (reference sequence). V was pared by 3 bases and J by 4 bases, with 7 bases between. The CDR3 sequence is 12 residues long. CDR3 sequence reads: CASSFELYEQYF. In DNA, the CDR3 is TGTGCCAGCAGCTTCGAACTATACGAGCAGTACTTC.

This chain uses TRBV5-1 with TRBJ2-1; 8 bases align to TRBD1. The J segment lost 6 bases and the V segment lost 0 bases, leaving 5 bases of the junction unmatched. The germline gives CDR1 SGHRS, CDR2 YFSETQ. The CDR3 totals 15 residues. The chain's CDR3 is CASSLGQGTVNEQFF. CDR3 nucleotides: TGCGCCAGCAGCTTGGGACAGGGGACTGTCAATGAGCAGTTCTTC.

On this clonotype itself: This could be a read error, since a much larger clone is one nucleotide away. The CDR3 sequence: CASSEAGQFTGTQYF. The CDR3 bases are TGTGCCAGCAGTGAAGCGGGACAGTTCACAGGTACGCAGTATTTT. The chain carries TRBV2 and TRBJ2-3, with 7 bases that match TRBD1. CDR3 size: 15 residues. CDR1 and CDR2 (germline): SNHLY, FYNNEI.

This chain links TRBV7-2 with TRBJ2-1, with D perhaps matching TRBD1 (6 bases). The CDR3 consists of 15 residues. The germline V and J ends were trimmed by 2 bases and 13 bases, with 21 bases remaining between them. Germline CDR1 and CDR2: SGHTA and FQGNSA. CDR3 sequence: CASSLPRGSAFEQFF. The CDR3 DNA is TGTGCCAGCAGCTTACCTAGGGGGAGCGCTTTTGAACAGTTCTTC. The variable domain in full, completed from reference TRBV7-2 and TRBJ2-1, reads GAGVSQSPSNKVTEKGKDVELRCDPISGHTALYWYRQSLGQGLEFLIYFQGNSAPDKSGLPSDRFSAERTGGSVSTLTIQRTQQEDSAVYLCASSLPRGSAFEQFFGPGTRLTVL.

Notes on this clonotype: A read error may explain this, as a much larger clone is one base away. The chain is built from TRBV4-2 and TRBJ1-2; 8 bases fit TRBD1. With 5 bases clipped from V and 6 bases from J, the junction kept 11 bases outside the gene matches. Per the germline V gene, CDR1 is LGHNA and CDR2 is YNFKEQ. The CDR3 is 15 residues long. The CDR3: CASSAGTGECHGYTF. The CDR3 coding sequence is TGTGCCAGCAGCGCCGGGACAGGTGAATGTCATGGCTACACCTTC.

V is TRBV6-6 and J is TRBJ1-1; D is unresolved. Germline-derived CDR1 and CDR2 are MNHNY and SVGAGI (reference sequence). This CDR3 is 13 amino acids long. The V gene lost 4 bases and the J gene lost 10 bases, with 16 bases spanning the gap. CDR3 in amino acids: CASSLGRRSRAFF. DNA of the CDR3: TGTGCCAGCAGTTTGGGCCGGAGGAGTCGAGCTTTCTTT.

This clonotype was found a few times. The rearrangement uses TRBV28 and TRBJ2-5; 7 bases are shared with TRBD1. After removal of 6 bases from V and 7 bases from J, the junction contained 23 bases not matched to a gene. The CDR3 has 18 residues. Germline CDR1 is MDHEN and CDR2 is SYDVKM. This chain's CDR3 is CASSSGRDSRYPRGTQYF. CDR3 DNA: TGTGCCAGCAGCTCTGGACGGGACAGCCGATATCCAAGAGGGACCCAGTACTTC.